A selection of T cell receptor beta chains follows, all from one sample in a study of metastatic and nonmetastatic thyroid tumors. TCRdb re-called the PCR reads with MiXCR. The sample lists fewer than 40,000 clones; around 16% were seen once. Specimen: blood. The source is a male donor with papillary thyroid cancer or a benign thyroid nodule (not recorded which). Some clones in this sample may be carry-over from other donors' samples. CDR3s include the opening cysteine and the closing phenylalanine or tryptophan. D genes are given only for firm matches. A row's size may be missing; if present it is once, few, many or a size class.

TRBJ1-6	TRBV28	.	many	TGTGCCAGCAGCTTGACCTATAATTCACCCCTCCACTTT	CASSLTYNSPLHF
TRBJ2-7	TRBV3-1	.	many	TGTGCCAGCAGCTTTAGCGACGACACCTACGAGCAGTACTTC	CASSFSDDTYEQYF
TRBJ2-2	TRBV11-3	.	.	TGTGCCAGCAGCTTTGGGACGGCTGCCGGGGAGCTGTTTTTT	CASSFGTAAGELFF
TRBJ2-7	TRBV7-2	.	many	TGTGCCAGCAGCTTAGAGGGGGACCCCTTTTCCGAGCAGTACTTC	CASSLEGDPFSEQYF
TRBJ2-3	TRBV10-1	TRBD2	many	TGCGCCAGCAGTTGGACTAGCGGGAGGTTCACAGATACGCAGTATTTT	CASSWTSGRFTDTQYF
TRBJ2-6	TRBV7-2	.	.	TGTGCCAGCAGTGACAAATCTGGGGCCAACGTCCTGACTTTC	CASSDKSGANVLTF
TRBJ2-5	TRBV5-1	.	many	TGCGCCAGCAGCCCGGGGTCTCCAGGGACCCAGTACTTC	CASSPGSPGTQYF
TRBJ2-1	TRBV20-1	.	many	TGCAGTGCTAGAGATCCCGCGGGACCTCCCGAGCAGTTCTTC	CSARDPAGPPEQFF
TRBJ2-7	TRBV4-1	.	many	TGCGCCAGCAGCCCAGGGTCCTACGGGAACTCCTACGAGCAGTACTTC	CASSPGSYGNSYEQYF
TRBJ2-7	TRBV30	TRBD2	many	TGTCTGGCCAGTGGACTAGCGGGAAACGAGCAGTACTTC	CLASGLAGNEQYF
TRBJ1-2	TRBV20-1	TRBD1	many	TGCAGTGCTAGAGATCTAGGGACAGGGTATGGCTACACCTTC	CSARDLGTGYGYTF
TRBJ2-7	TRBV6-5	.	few	TGTGCCAGCAGTTACAGTCAGCCGTTAGCTTACGAGCAATACTTC	CASSYSQPLAYEQYF
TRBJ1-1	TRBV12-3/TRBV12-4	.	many	TGTGCCAGCAGTTCAACCAGGGGAAACACTGAAGCTTTCTTT	CASSSTRGNTEAFF
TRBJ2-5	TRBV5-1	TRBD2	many	TGCGCCAGCAGCTTGGAAACTAGCGGGAGGACGGAGACCCAGTACTTC	CASSLETSGRTETQYF
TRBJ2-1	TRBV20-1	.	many	TGCAGTGCACTGGGGGGATTAAGCGGCCTTCCCTACAATGAGCAGTTCTTC	CSALGGLSGLPYNEQFF
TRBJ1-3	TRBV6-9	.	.	TGTGCCAGCAGTTACATAGGAGGAAACACCATATATTTT	CASSYIGGNTIYF
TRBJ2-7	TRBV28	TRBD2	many	TGTGCCAGCAGACCCTCAGGGACTAGCAACGAGCAGTACTTC	CASRPSGTSNEQYF
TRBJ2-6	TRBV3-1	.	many	TGTGCCAGCAGCCAAAATCCCTCTGGGGCCAACGTCCTGACTTTC	CASSQNPSGANVLTF
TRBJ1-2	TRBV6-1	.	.	TGTGCCACCAGCAGACAGGTAAAGTTGGGCTACACCTTC	CATSRQVKLGYTF
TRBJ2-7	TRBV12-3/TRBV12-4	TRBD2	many	TGTGCCAGCAGTCGGACTAGCGGGAGATCGGCCTCATCCTACGAGCAGTACTTC	CASSRTSGRSASSYEQYF
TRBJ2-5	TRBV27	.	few	TGTGCCAGCAGTTTATCCCACTCTAGCAGGGAGACCCAGTACTTC	CASSLSHSSRETQYF
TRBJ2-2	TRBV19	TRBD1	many	TGTGCCAGTAGTACCATTGGACAGGGGGCCCCCGGGGAGCTGTTTTTT	CASSTIGQGAPGELFF
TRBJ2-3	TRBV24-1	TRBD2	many	TGTGCCACCAGTGACCGGACTAGCGGGAGTCACCCACTGGATACGCAGTATTTT	CATSDRTSGSHPLDTQYF
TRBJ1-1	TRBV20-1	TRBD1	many	TGCAGTGCTACCTCGGAGGGTAGACAGGGAAAGCGAGCTGAAGCTTTCTTT	CSATSEGRQGKRAEAFF
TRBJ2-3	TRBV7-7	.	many	TGTGCTAGCAGCCCCCATAGGGGCACAGATACGCAGTATTTT	CASSPHRGTDTQYF
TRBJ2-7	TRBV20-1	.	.	TGCAGTGCTAGCACGATCACTGAGGGGGTCTACGAGCAGTACTTC	CSASTITEGVYEQYF
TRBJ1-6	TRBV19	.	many	TGTGCCAGTAGTATAGGCGGCCGGCGGAGAATCTATAATTCACCCCTCCACTTT	CASSIGGRRRIYNSPLHF
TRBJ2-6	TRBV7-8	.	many	TGTGCCAGCGGGGCCACGAGCCCTACTGGGGCCAACGTCCTGACTTTC	CASGATSPTGANVLTF
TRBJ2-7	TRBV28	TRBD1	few	TGTGCCAGCAGCTTGACCGGGACAGGTTACGAGCAGTACTTC	CASSLTGTGYEQYF
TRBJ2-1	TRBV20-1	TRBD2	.	TGCAGTACTACTGGTAGCGGGAAGAGGATAAATGAGCAGTTCTTC	CSTTGSGKRINEQFF